These 13 T cell receptor beta chains came from one sample sequenced in a study of CD8+CD57+ T cells in acquired aplastic anemia. Selection for sequencing was limited to patients who had shown CD8+CD57+ cell expansion by flow cytometry. Using genomic DNA as the template, TCR beta VDJ and CDR3 profiling was carried out. TCRdb redid the calling of the reads with MiXCR, one entry per CDR3 protein. The profile shows roughly 200,000 distinct CDR3 sequences, roughly 65% of them singletons. The sample was sorted CD4+, CD8+, or CD8+CD57+ T cells (not recorded which) from PBMCs. The receptor source for this set is a human donor with aplastic anemia.

This rearrangement joins TRBV7-8 to TRBJ2-3, with 8 bases that match TRBD1. CDR1 and CDR2 from the germline V gene are SGHVS and FQNEAQ. Unmatched junction bases numbered 8, after V lost 5 bases and J lost 7 bases. This CDR3 is 14 amino acids long. The CDR3 reads CASSPDRVRYTQYF. CDR3 nucleotide sequence: TGTGCCAGCAGCCCGGACAGGGTACGATATACGCAGTATTTT.

As concerns this clonotype: At one end, the junction sequence differs from germline, possibly due to a read error. This chain uses TRBV7-2 with TRBJ2-7; D could derive from TRBD1 or TRBD2 (7 bases each). Germline loops: CDR1 SGHTA, CDR2 FQGNSA. The CDR3 runs 14 residues. The chain's CDR3 is CASRLDREGNEQYF. The CDR3 DNA follows: TGTGCCAGCAGGTTAGACAGGGAGGGAAACGAGCAGTACTTC.

Worth noting for this clonotype: Compared with germline, one end of the junction differs, possibly owing to a read error. The J gene is TRBJ2-3, the V gene TRBV7-9, with 13 bases identical to TRBD2. The germline V gene has CDR1 SEHNR and CDR2 FQNEAQ (reference sequence). There are 12 residues in the CDR3. The DNA for the CDR3 is TGTGCCAGCAGCCCCGGGACTAGCGGGGTTTCGTTT. Its protein is CASSPGTSGVSF.

In the case of this clonotype: This may stem from a read error, because a much larger clone lies one nucleotide away. In this CDR3 the conserved last residue, phenylalanine or tryptophan, is missing, so a read error is likely. The chain couples TRBV12-3 or TRBV12-4 to TRBJ2-5; maybe TRBD1 (6 bases). This CDR3 is 17 amino acids long. The germline V and J ends were trimmed by 8 bases and 1 base, with 23 bases remaining between them. The CDR3 reads CASAPTRGSGIQETQYS. In DNA, the CDR3 is TGTGCCAGCGCGCCGACCAGGGGAAGCGGCATCCAAGAGACCCAGTACTCC.

V usage is TRBV25-1 and J usage is TRBJ1-6; D is unclear. The CDR3 is made up of 15 amino acids. V was shortened by 1 base and J by 7 bases, with 11 bases between the two germline ends. Germline CDR1 and CDR2: MGHDK and SYGVNS. The CDR3 DNA follows: TGTGCCAGCAGTGAATGGGGTTCGATAAATTCACCCCTCCACTTT. Translated: CASSEWGSINSPLHF.

This clonotype was counted a single time. This chain joins TRBV11-2 and TRBJ2-7, with 7 nucleotides matching TRBD1. V trimming: 1 base; J trimming: 3 bases; junction bases outside the gene matches: 6. CDR1 and CDR2 from the germline V gene are SGHAT and FQNNGV. The CDR3 has 15 amino acids. The CDR3 sequence: CASSLVVGTVYEQYF. The CDR3 DNA reads as TGTGCCAGCAGCTTAGTGGTCGGGACAGTCTACGAGCAGTACTTC.

With respect to this clonotype: One junction end does not reproduce the germline sequence, and a read error may be involved. The chain uses TRBV9 and TRBJ2-7, with 9 bases fitting TRBD1. This CDR3 has 13 residues. From germline, CDR1 is SGDLS and CDR2 YYNGEE. The CDR3 DNA reads TGCGCCAGCAGCCCCGGGACAGGGCACGAGCAGTACTTC. This gives the protein CASSPGTGHEQYF.

This rearrangement joins TRBV6-1 to TRBJ1-4; the D gene is possibly TRBD1 (5 bases). This CDR3 spans 15 amino acids. CDR1 is MNHNS, CDR2 SASEGT, per germline. The germline V and J ends were trimmed by 2 bases and 7 bases, with 14 bases remaining between them. The CDR3: CASSELGVESEKLFF. CDR3 DNA sequence: TGTGCCAGCAGTGAATTGGGGGTGGAAAGTGAAAAACTGTTTTTT.

The chain recombines TRBV24-1 with TRBJ2-1, with D perhaps given as TRBD1 or TRBD2 (6 bases each). In germline, CDR1 is KGHDR, CDR2 SFDVKD. The CDR3 sequence is 14 residues long. V lost 3 bases and J lost 7, with 12 bases in between. This chain's CDR3 is CATSDRRDINEQFF. CDR3 bases: TGTGCCACCAGTGATCGGAGGGACATTAATGAGCAGTTCTTC.

J is TRBJ2-7 and V is TRBV20-1; TRBD1 aligns across 10 bases. Germline-derived CDR1 and CDR2 are DFQATT and SNEGSKA (reference sequence). The CDR3 runs 15 residues. Trimming cost V 2 bases and J 2 bases; bases outside gene matches: 6. As DNA, the CDR3 is TGCAGTGCTAGACCGTGGACAGGGGGAACCTACGAGCAGTACTTC. It specifies CSARPWTGGTYEQYF.

In its sample, this clonotype was seen many times. V gene TRBV15 combines with J gene TRBJ1-6, with 7 positions matching TRBD1. V lost 5 bases, J lost 10 bases, and 8 bases stayed unmatched. Germline CDR1 LNHNV, CDR2 YYDKDF (reference sequence). The CDR3 length is 14 residues. CDR3 protein: CATSVDREKSPLHF. DNA for the CDR3: TGTGCCACCAGCGTAGACAGGGAAAAGTCACCCCTCCACTTT.

The DNA of the CDR3 is TGTGCCAGTAAGGGGGGCCTTAGCACAGATACGCAGTATTTT. Residues: CASKGGLSTDTQYF. This sequence joins TRBV19 and TRBJ2-3; D may match TRBD1 or TRBD2 (6 bases each). The CDR3 contains 14 residues. Looked up from germline, CDR1 is LNHDA and CDR2 is SQIVND (reference sequence). V was cut by 7 bases and J by 0 bases, with 11 bases left in between.

This chain uses TRBV5-1 with TRBJ2-1; TRBD2 agrees at 9 bases. Trimming cost V 0 bases and J 3 bases; bases outside gene matches: 4. CDR3 length: 16 residues. Germline values: CDR1 SGHRS, CDR2 YFSETQ. In DNA, the CDR3 is TGCGCCAGCAGCTTGGGGACTAGCGTGATCTACAATGAGCAGTTCTTC. Its protein product is CASSLGTSVIYNEQFF. Filled out from reference TRBV5-1 and TRBJ2-1, the complete variable domain reads KAGVTQTPRYLIKTRGQQVTLSCSPISGHRSVSWYQQTPGQGLQFLFEYFSETQRNKGNFPGRFSGRQFSNSRSEMNVSTLELGDSALYLCASSLGTSVIYNEQFFGPGTRLTVL.